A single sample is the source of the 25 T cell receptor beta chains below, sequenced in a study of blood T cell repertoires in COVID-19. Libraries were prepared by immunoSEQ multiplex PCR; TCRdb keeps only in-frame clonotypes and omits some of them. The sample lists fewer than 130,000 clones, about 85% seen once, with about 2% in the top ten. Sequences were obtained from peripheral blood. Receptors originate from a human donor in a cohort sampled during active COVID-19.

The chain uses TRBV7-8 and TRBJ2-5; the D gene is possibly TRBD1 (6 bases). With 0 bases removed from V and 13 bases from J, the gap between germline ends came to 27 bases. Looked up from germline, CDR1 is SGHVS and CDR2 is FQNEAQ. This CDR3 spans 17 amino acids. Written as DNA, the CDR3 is TGTGCCAGCAGCTTAGCGGCCTCGACAGGACCTCTAGCCCAATGGTACTTC. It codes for CASSLAASTGPLAQWYF.

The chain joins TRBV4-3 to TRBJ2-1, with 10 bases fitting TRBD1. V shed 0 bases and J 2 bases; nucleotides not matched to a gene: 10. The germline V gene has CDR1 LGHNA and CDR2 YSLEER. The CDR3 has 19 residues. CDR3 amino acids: CASSQDHPSGTGAYNEQFF. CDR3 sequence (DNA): TGCGCCAGCAGCCAAGATCATCCGTCTGGGACAGGGGCCTACAATGAGCAGTTCTTC.

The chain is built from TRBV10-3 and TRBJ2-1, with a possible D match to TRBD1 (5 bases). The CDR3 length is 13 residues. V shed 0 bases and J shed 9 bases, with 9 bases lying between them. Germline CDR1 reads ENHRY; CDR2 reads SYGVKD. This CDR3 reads CAISESGPGEQFF. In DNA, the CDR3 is TGTGCCATCAGTGAGTCGGGGCCCGGTGAGCAGTTCTTC.

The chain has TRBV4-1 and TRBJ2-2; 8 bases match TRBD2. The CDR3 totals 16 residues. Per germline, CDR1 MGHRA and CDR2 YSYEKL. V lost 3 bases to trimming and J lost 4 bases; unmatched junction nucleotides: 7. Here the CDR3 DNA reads TGCGCCAGCAGCCAGGCACCAGCGGGAGTCACCGGGGAGCTGTTTTTT. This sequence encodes CASSQAPAGVTGELFF.

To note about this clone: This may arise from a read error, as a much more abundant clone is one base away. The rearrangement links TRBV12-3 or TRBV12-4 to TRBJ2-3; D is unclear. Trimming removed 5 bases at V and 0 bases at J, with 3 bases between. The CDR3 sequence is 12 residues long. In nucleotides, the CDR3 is TGTGCCAGCAGTCTAAGCACAGATACGCAGTATTTT. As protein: CASSLSTDTQYF.

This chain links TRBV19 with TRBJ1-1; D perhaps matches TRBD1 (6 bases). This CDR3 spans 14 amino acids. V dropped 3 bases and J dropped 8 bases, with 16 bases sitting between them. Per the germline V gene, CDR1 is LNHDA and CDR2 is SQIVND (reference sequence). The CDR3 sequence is CASSIGQPPHEAFF. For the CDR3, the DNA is TGTGCCAGTAGTATTGGACAGCCACCGCACGAAGCTTTCTTT.

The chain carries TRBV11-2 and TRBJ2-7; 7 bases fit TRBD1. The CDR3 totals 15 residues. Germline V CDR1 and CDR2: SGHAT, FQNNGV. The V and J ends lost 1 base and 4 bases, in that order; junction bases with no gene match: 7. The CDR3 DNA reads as TGTGCCAGCAGCTTAGCGGGACAGTCTCAATACGAGCAGTACTTC. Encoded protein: CASSLAGQSQYEQYF.

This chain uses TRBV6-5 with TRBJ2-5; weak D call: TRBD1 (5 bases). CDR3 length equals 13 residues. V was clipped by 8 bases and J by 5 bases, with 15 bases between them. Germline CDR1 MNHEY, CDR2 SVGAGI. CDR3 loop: CASVTGPLETQYF. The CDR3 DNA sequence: TGTGCCAGCGTCACAGGTCCCCTGGAGACCCAGTACTTC.

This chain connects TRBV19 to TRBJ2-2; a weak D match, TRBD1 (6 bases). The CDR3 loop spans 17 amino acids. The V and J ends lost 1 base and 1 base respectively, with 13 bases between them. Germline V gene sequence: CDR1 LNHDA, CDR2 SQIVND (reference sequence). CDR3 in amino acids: CASSIAPRDKNTGELFF. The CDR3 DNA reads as TGTGCCAGTAGTATAGCCCCTCGGGACAAGAACACCGGGGAGCTGTTTTTT.

CDR3 sequence reads: CAWSVVPGNTEAFF. CDR3 bases: TGTGCCTGGAGTGTAGTCCCAGGGAACACTGAAGCTTTCTTT. The V gene is TRBV30, the J gene TRBJ1-1; D not resolved. This CDR3 contains 14 residues. V gave up 0 bases and J gave up 1 base, with 9 bases separating them. Germline V lookup: CDR1 GTSNPN, CDR2 SVGIG (reference sequence).

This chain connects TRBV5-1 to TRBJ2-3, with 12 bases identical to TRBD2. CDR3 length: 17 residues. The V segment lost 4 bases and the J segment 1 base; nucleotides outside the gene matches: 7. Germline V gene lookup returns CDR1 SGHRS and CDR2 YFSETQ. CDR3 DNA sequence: TGCGCCAGCAGCCTCCGGCCTAGCGGGAGGGGCACAGATACGCAGTATTTT. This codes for CASSLRPSGRGTDTQYF.

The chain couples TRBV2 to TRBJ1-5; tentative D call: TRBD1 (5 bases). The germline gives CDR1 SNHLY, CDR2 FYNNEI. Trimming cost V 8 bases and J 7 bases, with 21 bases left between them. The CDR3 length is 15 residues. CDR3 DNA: TGTGCCAGCGGCGGGGCGAGGGTTGTGGGGCAGCCCCAGCATTTT. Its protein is CASGGARVVGQPQHF.

CDR3 protein: CASSPLGRDTQYF. The DNA for the CDR3 is TGTGCCAGCTCACCTCTCGGGAGAGATACGCAGTATTTT. This chain connects TRBV18 to TRBJ2-3; TRBD2 might be the D (6 bases). Germline lookup yields CDR1 KGHSH and CDR2 LQKENI. Trimming took 3 bases from V and 5 from J, leaving 9 bases between them. This CDR3 spans 13 amino acids.

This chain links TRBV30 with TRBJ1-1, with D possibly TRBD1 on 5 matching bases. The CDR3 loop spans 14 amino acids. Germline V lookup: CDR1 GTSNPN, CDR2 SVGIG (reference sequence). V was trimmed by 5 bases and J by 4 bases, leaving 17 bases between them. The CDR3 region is CAWGVPGGTTEAFF. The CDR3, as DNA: TGTGCCTGGGGGGTCCCGGGGGGGACCACTGAAGCTTTCTTT.

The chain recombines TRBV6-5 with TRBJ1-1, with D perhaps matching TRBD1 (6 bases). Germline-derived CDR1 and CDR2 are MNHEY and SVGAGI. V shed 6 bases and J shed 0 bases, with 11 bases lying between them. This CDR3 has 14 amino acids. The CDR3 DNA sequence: TGTGCCAGCAGGTTAAGACAGGTGAACACTGAAGCTTTCTTT. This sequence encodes CASRLRQVNTEAFF.

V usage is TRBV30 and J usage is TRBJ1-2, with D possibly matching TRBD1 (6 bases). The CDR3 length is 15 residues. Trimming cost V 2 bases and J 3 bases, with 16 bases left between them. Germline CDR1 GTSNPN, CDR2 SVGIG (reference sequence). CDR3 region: CAWSKDRRGDYGYTF. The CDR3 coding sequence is TGTGCCTGGAGTAAAGACAGGCGTGGAGACTATGGCTACACCTTC. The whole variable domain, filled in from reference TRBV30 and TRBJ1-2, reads SQTIHQWPATLVQPVGSPLSLECTVEGTSNPNLYWYRQAAGRGLQLLFYSVGIGQISSEVPQNLSASRPQDRQFILSSKKLLLSDSGFYLCAWSKDRRGDYGYTFGSGTRLTVV.

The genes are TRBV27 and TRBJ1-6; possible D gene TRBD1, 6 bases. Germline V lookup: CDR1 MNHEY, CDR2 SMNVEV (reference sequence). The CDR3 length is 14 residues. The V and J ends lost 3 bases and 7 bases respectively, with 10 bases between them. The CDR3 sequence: CASSLQGKNSPLHF. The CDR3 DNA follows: TGTGCCAGCAGTTTGCAGGGGAAGAATTCACCCCTCCACTTT.

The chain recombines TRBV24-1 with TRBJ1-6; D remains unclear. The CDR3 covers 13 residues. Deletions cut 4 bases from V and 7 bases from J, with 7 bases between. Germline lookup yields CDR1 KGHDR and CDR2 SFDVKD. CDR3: CATSERANSPLHF. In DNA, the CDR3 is TGTGCCACCAGTGAGAGGGCGAATTCACCCCTCCACTTT.

CDR3 coding DNA: TGCGCCAGCAGCTTTAGCCAACCACCCGGGGAGCTGTTTTTT. Amino acids: CASSFSQPPGELFF. The chain has TRBV5-1 and TRBJ2-2; no reliable D call. Trimming shortened V by 2 bases and J by 6 bases, and 11 bases separated the two germline ends. The CDR3 length is 14 residues. Looked up from germline, CDR1 is SGHRS and CDR2 is YFSETQ.

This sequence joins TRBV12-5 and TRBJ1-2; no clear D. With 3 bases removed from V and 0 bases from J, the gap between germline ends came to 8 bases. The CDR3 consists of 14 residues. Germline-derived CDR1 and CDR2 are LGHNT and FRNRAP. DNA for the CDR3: TGTGCTAGTGGTTTTTCGGCGGCTAACTATGGCTACACCTTC. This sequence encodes CASGFSAANYGYTF.

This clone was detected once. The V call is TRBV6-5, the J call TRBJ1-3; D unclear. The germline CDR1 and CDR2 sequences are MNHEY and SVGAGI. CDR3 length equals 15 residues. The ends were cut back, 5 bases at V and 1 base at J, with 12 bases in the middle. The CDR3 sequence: CASSIQLLSGNTIYF. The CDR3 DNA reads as TGTGCCAGCAGTATACAGCTTCTTTCTGGAAACACCATATATTTT.

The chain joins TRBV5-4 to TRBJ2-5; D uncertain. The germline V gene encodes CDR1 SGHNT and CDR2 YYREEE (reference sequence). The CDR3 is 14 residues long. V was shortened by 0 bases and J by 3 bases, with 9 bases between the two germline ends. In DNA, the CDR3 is TGTGCCAGCAGCTTGGATCGTGGAGAAGAGACCCAGTACTTC. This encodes CASSLDRGEETQYF.

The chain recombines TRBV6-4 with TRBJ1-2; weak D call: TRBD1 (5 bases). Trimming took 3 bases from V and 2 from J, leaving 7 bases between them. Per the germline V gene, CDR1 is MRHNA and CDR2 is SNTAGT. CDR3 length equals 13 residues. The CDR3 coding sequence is TGTGCCAGCAGTGATGGGGGGAACTATGGCTACACCTTC. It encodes CASSDGGNYGYTF.

The CDR3 DNA sequence: TGTGCCAGCAGCCAATGGACTAGCGGGGGCGGGGAGCTGTTTTTT. Translation: CASSQWTSGGGELFF. The chain uses TRBV9 and TRBJ2-2; 13 positions match TRBD2. V was clipped by 4 bases and J by 7 bases; unmatched bases: 4. The germline V gene has CDR1 SGDLS and CDR2 YYNGEE. The CDR3 is made up of 15 amino acids.

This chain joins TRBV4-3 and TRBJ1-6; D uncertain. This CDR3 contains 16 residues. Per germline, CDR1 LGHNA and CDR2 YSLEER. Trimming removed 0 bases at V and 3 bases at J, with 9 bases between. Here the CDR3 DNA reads TGCGCCAGCAGCCAAGATTATGAGTTCTATAATTCACCCCTCCACTTT. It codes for CASSQDYEFYNSPLHF.